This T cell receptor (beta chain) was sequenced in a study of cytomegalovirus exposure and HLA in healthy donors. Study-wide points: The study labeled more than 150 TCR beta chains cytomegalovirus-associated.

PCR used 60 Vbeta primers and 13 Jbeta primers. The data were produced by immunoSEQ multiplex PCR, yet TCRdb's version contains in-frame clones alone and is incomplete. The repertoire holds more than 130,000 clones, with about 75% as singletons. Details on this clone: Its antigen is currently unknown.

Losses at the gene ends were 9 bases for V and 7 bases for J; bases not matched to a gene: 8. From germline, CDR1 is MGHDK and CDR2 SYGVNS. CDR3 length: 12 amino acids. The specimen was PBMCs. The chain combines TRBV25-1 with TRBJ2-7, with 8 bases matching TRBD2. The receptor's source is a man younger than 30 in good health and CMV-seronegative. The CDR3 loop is CARLAGRGEQYF. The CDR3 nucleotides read TGTGCCAGGTTAGCGGGGCGCGGTGAGCAGTACTTC.